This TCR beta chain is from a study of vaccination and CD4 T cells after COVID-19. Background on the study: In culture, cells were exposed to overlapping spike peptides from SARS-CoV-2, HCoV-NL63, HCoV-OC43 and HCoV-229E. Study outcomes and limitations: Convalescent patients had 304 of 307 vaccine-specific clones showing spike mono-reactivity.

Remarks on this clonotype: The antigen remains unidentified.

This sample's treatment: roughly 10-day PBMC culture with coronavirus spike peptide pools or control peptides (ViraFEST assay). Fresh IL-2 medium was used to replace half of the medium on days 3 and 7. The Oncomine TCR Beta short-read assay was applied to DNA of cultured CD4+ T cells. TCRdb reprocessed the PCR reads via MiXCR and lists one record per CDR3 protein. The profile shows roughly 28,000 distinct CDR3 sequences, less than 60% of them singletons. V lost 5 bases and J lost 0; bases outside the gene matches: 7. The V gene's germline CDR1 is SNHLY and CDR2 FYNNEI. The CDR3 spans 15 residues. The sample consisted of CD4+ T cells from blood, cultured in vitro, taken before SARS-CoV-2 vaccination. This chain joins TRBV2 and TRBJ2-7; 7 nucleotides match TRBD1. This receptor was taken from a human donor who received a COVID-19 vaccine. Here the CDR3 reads CASSTQGSSSYEQYF. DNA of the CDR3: TGTGCCAGCAGTACACAGGGGTCGAGCTCCTACGAGCAGTACTTC.